Listed below are T cell receptor beta chains from one sample, sequenced in a study of CXCR3-negative and CXCR3-positive naive CD8 T cells. One entry per CDR3 protein, without DNA, is what TCRdb gives after re-calling the 5' RACE reads. Its clone listing holds more than 7,500 distinct CDR3 sequences. Input material: naive CXCR3- CD8+ T cells from blood. The receptors here all came from a human donor in good health. Some clones in this sample may be carry-over from other donors' samples. CDR3s include the opening cysteine and the closing phenylalanine or tryptophan. Some rows mark clone size as missing; the rest say once, few, many or name a class of expanded clone.

j_gene,v_gene,abundance,len,CDR3aa
TRBJ2-3,TRBV7-9,.,17,CASSSTVGNVGTDTQYF
TRBJ2-1,TRBV6-1,medium-sized,15,CATVPRTSGINEQFF
TRBJ2-5,TRBV6-2/TRBV6-3,.,15,CASSYGLAGEETQYF
TRBJ2-4,TRBV5-6,.,14,CASSTVASKNIQYF
TRBJ2-1,TRBV5-6,medium-sized,16,CASSSAAREPYNEQFF
TRBJ2-1,TRBV19,.,17,CASSIVGRASGSGEQFF
TRBJ2-2,TRBV4-2,.,18,CASSQDRIGTGHTGELFF
TRBJ2-7,TRBV9,medium-sized,15,CASSVYAGGSYEQYF
TRBJ2-7,TRBV20-1,medium-sized,13,CSAPGTVTYEQYF
TRBJ2-1,TRBV5-1,medium-sized,15,CASSAGLAGGDEQFF
TRBJ2-3,TRBV7-3,medium-sized,14,CASSRGGRGDTQYF
TRBJ2-1,TRBV12-3/TRBV12-4,.,13,CASSPTSSSEQFF
TRBJ2-1,TRBV6-2/TRBV6-3,medium-sized,14,CASSWLASRNEQFF
TRBJ1-1,TRBV12-3/TRBV12-4,medium-sized,13,CASSPPRPGEAFF
TRBJ2-5,TRBV4-3,medium-sized,16,CASSQGRTGRAETQYF
TRBJ2-3,TRBV11-2,.,16,CASSFGGIISTDTQYF
TRBJ2-7,TRBV10-3,medium-sized,16,CAISDGVSGRPYEQYF
TRBJ1-2,TRBV7-2,.,14,CASSSSSGEYGYTF
TRBJ2-1,TRBV28,.,19,CASSTTGTSGVHSYNEQFF
TRBJ1-1,TRBV4-1,medium-sized,16,CASSQDGQGGYTEAFF
TRBJ2-7,TRBV5-1,medium-sized,16,CASSPRGSGRLEEQYF
TRBJ2-1,TRBV10-2,medium-sized,16,CASSESLAGGLNEQFF
TRBJ2-1,TRBV20-1,.,14,CSAPGSTSYNEQFF
TRBJ1-1,TRBV3-1,.,17,CASSQDASSPGNTEAFF
TRBJ2-1,TRBV12-3/TRBV12-4,.,13,CASSRTQINEQFF
TRBJ1-4,TRBV19,.,14,CASSVAGSNEKLFF
TRBJ2-5,TRBV20-1,.,13,CSATPSYQETQYF
TRBJ2-1,TRBV7-9,medium-sized,13,CASSRDENNEQFF
TRBJ2-3,TRBV6-5,.,17,CASSSESLAGAADTQYF
TRBJ2-5,TRBV29-1,medium-sized,14,CSVEGHRLQETQYF
TRBJ1-3,TRBV5-1,medium-sized,16,CASSLGGQNSGNTIYF
TRBJ2-3,TRBV29-1,.,14,CSVDTGGGTDTQYF
TRBJ2-1,TRBV7-3,medium-sized,12,CASSTGANEQFF
TRBJ2-1,TRBV29-1,.,13,CSVGTSGYNEQFF
TRBJ2-1,TRBV12-3/TRBV12-4,.,18,CASSLLAGGGSSYNEQFF
TRBJ1-3,TRBV28,.,15,CASSSGTAAGNTIYF
TRBJ1-3,TRBV29-1,medium-sized,11,CSASDGNTIYF
TRBJ1-1,TRBV9,medium-sized,12,CASSAFDGKAFF
TRBJ2-1,TRBV2,medium-sized,16,CASSESSGYSYNEQFF
TRBJ2-1,TRBV2,.,11,CASGTRNEQFF
TRBJ2-3,TRBV20-1,.,16,CSARSTDSSSTDTQYF
TRBJ2-5,TRBV20-1,medium-sized,17,CSAERGASGRNQETQYF
TRBJ2-3,TRBV7-8,.,14,CASSHLGGTDTQYF
TRBJ1-6,TRBV6-6,.,13,CASSYRPVSPLHF